This entry lists 8 T cell receptor beta chains sequenced from one sample in a study. TCRdb fed the 5' RACE reads into MiXCR, producing one record per CDR3 protein. The table shows around 34,000 distinct CDR3 sequences, with roughly a quarter occurring only once. Cells sorted as Tregs were CD4+, CD25+ and CD127-/low. Sequencing input: tumor-infiltrating Tregs sorted from the breast tumor. The receptors originated from a female donor with breast cancer.

This clonotype has more than one count but fewer than ten. The chain couples TRBV5-1 to TRBJ2-3; D uncertain. The germline gives CDR1 SGHRS, CDR2 YFSETQ. Trimming took 5 bases from V and 2 from J, leaving 6 bases between them. The CDR3 consists of 12 residues. In DNA, the CDR3 is TGCGCCAGCAGGGGCCCCACAGATACGCAGTATTTT. Its protein product is CASRGPTDTQYF.

This clonotype showed up just once. The gene calls are TRBV9 and TRBJ1-2; D is undetermined. V lost 0 bases, J lost 4 bases, and 10 bases lay in between. This CDR3 is built from 14 residues. Looked up from germline, CDR1 is SGDLS and CDR2 is YYNGEE. CDR3 coding DNA: TGTGCCAGCAGCGTAGCTGAGGGCCCCTATGGCTACACCTTC. Translating gives CASSVAEGPYGYTF. The whole variable domain, remainder taken from reference TRBV9 and TRBJ1-2, is DSGVTQTPKHLITATGQRVTLRCSPRSGDLSVYWYQQSLDQGLQFLIQYYNGEERAKGNILERFSAQQFPDLHSELNLSSLELGDSALYFCASSVAEGPYGYTFGSGTRLTVV.

CDR3 protein: CASSESQWTVSTDTQYF. The CDR3 DNA follows: TGTGCCAGCAGTGAATCTCAATGGACAGTTAGCACAGATACGCAGTATTTT. The V and J genes are TRBV25-1 and TRBJ2-3; tentatively, D is TRBD1 (6 bases). The CDR3 runs to 17 residues. Trimming stripped 1 base from V and 0 bases from J, with 14 bases between. Germline-derived CDR1 and CDR2 are MGHDK and SYGVNS. Variable domain in full (rest from reference TRBV25-1 and TRBJ2-3): EADIYQTPRYLVIGTGKKITLECSQTMGHDKMYWYQQDPGMELHLIHYSYGVNSTEKGDLSSESTVSRIRTEHFPLTLESARPSHTSQYLCASSESQWTVSTDTQYFGPGTRLTVL.

This clonotype rates as medium-sized (0.01 to 0.1%). This chain connects TRBV20-1 to TRBJ2-1, with a possible D match to TRBD2 (5 bases). CDR3 size: 14 residues. CDR1 DFQATT and CDR2 SNEGSKA come from the germline V gene (reference sequence). The V end lost 4 bases, the J end lost 9 bases, and 19 bases lay between the germline ends. For the CDR3, the DNA is TGCAGTGCTAAAGAAACTAGATGGCTTGGTGAGCAGTTCTTC. It specifies CSAKETRWLGEQFF.

This clonotype has at least ten counts. CDR3 coding DNA: TGTGCCAGCAGTGGACTAGCGGGCTCCTACGAGCAGTACTTC. It yields the protein CASSGLAGSYEQYF. This chain connects TRBV2 to TRBJ2-7, with TRBD2 identical over 10 bases. V trimming: 4 bases; J trimming: 0 bases; junction bases outside the gene matches: 0. Germline CDR1 is SNHLY and CDR2 is FYNNEI. The CDR3 sequence is 14 residues long.

V and J are TRBV5-1 and TRBJ1-2; 9 bases are a match to TRBD1. The V and J ends lost 4 bases and 6 bases, in that order; junction bases with no gene match: 7. CDR1 SGHRS and CDR2 YFSETQ come from the germline V gene. The CDR3 has 14 amino acids. The CDR3 DNA is TGCGCCAGCAGCCATGGATGGACAGGGGATGGCTACACCTTC. It translates to CASSHGWTGDGYTF.

The CDR3, as DNA: TGTGCCAGCGGCCGACAGTCAGTCATGAACACTGAAGCTTTCTTT. Protein: CASGRQSVMNTEAFF. The chain joins TRBV6-5 to TRBJ1-1; tentatively, D is TRBD1 (5 bases). The V gene lost 8 bases and the J gene lost 0 bases, with 16 bases spanning the gap. The CDR3 is 15 amino acids. Germline V lookup: CDR1 MNHEY, CDR2 SVGAGI.

About this clonotype: A much bigger clone sits one base away, suggesting this may be a read error. This chain joins TRBV2 and TRBJ2-1, with 10 bases matching TRBD2. The CDR3 runs 15 residues. Germline assignment: CDR1 SNHLY and CDR2 FYNNEI. CDR3 protein: CASSLSGGDYNKQFF. CDR3 in DNA: TGTGCCAGCAGTTTAAGCGGGGGGGATTACAATAAGCAGTTCTTC.